This entry lists 4 T cell receptor beta chains sequenced from one sample in a study of response to subunit inactivated influenza vaccine. TCRdb analysed the RT-PCR reads with MiXCR anew, one entry per CDR3 protein. The data contain around 500,000 distinct CDR3 sequences, 9.5% to 13% of them singletons. The sequenced sample was PBMCs from blood, obtained about 40 days after vaccination. These TCRs come from a man in his forties or fifties who received an inactivated influenza vaccine.

This clonotype was found many times. J is TRBJ2-2 and V is TRBV5-1, with D possibly being TRBD2 (5 bases). This CDR3 has 14 residues. Per the germline V gene, CDR1 is SGHRS and CDR2 is YFSETQ. V lost 6 bases and J lost 1, with 10 bases in between. The CDR3 is CASTNRGNTGELFF. Written as DNA, the CDR3 is TGCGCCAGCACTAATCGGGGGAACACCGGGGAGCTGTTTTTT. Combining the CDR3 with reference TRBV5-1 and TRBJ2-2 gives the whole variable domain KAGVTQTPRYLIKTRGQQVTLSCSPISGHRSVSWYQQTPGQGLQFLFEYFSETQRNKGNFPGRFSGRQFSNSRSEMNVSTLELGDSALYLCASTNRGNTGELFFGEGSRLTVL.

This clonotype was detected many times. An end of the junction differs from the germline gene, which may be a read error. The V call is TRBV12-3 or TRBV12-4, the J call TRBJ2-1, with 12 nucleotides matching TRBD2. This CDR3 spans 16 amino acids. Here the CDR3 reads CASSSSLAGGYNEQFF. CDR3 DNA sequence: TGCGCCAGCAGCTCGTCCCTAGCGGGAGGGTACAATGAGCAGTTCTTC.

This clonotype was found a few times. Sequence at one end of the junction differs from germline and may be a read error. The gene calls are TRBV20-1 and TRBJ2-1; weak D call: TRBD2 (8 bases). The CDR3 spans 11 residues. The germline gives CDR1 DFQATT, CDR2 SNEGSKA (reference sequence). CDR3 loop: CSARRTGLAGF. As DNA, the CDR3 is TGCAGTGCTAGAAGGACAGGACTAGCCGGCTTC.

This clonotype occurred many times. The chain carries TRBV20-1 and TRBJ1-6; a weak D match, TRBD1 (6 bases). CDR1 and CDR2 (germline): DFQATT, SNEGSKA (reference sequence). The length of the CDR3 is 15 residues. Trimming stripped 1 base from V and 7 bases from J, with 14 bases between. Here the CDR3 reads CSARGPDRLNSPLHF. CDR3 DNA sequence: TGCAGTGCTAGAGGCCCGGACAGACTCAATTCACCCCTCCACTTT.